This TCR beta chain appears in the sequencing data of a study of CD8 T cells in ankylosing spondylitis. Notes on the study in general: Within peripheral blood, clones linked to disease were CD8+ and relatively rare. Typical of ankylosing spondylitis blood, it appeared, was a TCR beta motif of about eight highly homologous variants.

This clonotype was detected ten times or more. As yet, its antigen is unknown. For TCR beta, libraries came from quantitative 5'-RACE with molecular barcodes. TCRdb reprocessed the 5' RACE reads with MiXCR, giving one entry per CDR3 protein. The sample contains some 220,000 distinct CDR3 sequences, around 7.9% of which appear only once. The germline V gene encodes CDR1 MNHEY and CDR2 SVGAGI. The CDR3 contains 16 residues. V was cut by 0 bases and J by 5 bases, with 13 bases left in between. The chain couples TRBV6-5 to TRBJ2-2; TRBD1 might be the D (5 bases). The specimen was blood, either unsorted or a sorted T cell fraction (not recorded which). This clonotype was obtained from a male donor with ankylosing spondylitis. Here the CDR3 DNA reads TGTGCCAGCAGTTACTCTGGGGCCAGGGTTACCGGGGAGCTGTTTTTT. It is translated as CASSYSGARVTGELFF.